This T cell receptor beta chain came from a study of blood T cell repertoires in COVID-19 (dated by TCRdb to the early 2020s). Looking at the study overall: The collaborator samples originated in the United States, Italy and Spain and spanned the acute and convalescent phases of COVID-19. The material from the prospective study consisted of cDNA or gDNA derived from T cells, B-cell-depleted T cells, or PBMCs. The samples were drawn from the first 160 participants of the ongoing ImmuneRACE study and from some 1,300 subjects provided by 6 global collaborators. HLA class I and class II types, where available, came from metadata supplied by the sample provider rather than from assay-based typing. A freely available public database, intended as a resource for researchers studying the immune response to SARS-CoV-2, is where the repertoires were released. Subjects who had been exposed to COVID-19, were actively infected with it, or had recovered from it provided the deeply sampled blood TCRbeta repertoires that made up the dataset. A de-identified subject ID, COVID-19 status, age in years and sex were almost always included in the sample metadata.

What the research found in general, with its limitations: Clinical and demographic metadata were provided uncurated, with the amount varying by source and participant.

TCRbeta CDR3 regions were amplified from genomic DNA by means of the immunoSEQ Assay, a bias-controlled multiplex PCR. For the original study's pipeline: Nucleated cell counts per sample were estimated from amplification of reference gene primers within the assay. To quantify the absolute abundance of each unique TCRbeta CDR3 rearrangement, sequence reads were collapsed and filtered. For each sample, productive Simpson clonality was calculated as the square root of Simpson's diversity index across productive rearrangements. TCRdb took over this immuneACCESS table, retaining in-frame rearrangements with V and J assigned. Such tables are incomplete; in checked studies, under half of the missing clones stem from an unresolved V gene, and the remainder is unexplained. From that table come the V and J calls and clone size; the DNA was used to work out D and trimming. The sample table shows around 200,000 clones, and approximately 84% are seen once. Under 2% of the sample is in the top ten clones.

Each collaborating institution followed its own protocols to collect whole blood in K2EDTA tubes. For TCRbeta analysis, collaborators shipped samples as frozen whole blood, isolated PBMCs, or DNA extracted from either of those sample types. In regard to this clone: What this receptor recognizes is not known. It has no much larger one-base neighbor in the sample; base qualities were not kept.

Measured from the cysteine to the phenylalanine, the CDR3 is 15 residues long. Here the CDR3 DNA is all that survives: 45 bases in frame from base 1. Via the germline V gene, CDR1 is MGHRA and CDR2 YSYEKL. Relative to germline, V is missing 3 bases and J is missing 7 bases, with 9 bases of the junction outside any gene match. The chain couples TRBV4-1 to TRBJ2-7, and TRBD2 matches 10 of the central bases. Source material: peripheral blood. The sequence was obtained from a man aged 35-49 years with active or convalescent COVID-19. The CDR3 amino acid sequence is: CASSHGSGRAEEQYF. The DNA sequence follows: TGCGCCAGCAGCCACGGGAGCGGGAGGGCCGAAGAGCAGTACTTC.